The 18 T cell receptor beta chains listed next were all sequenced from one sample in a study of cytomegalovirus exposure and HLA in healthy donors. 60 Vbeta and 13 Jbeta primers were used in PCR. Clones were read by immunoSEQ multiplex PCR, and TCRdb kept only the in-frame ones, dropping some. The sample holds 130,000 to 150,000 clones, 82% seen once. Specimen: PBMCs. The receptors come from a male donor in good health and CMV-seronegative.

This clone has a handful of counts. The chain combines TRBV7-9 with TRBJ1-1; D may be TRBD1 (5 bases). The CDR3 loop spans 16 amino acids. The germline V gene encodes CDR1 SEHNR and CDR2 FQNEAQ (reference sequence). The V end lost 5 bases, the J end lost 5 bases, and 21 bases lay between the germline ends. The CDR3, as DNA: TGTGCCAGCAGCCTACGGCCAAGGGGCCCCGAAACTGAAGCTTTCTTT. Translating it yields CASSLRPRGPETEAFF.

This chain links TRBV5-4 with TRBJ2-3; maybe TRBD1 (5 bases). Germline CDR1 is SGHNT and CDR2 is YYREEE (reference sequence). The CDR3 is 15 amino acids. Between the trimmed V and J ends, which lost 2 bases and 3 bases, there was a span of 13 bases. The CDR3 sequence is CASSLALGPTDTQYF. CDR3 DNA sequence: TGTGCCAGCAGCTTAGCTTTGGGGCCGACAGATACGCAGTATTTT.

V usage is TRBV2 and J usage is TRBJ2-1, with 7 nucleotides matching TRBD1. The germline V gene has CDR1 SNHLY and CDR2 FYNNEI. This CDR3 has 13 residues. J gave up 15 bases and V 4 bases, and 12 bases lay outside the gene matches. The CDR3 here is CASSGREWPGGFF. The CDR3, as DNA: TGTGCCAGCAGTGGCCGCGAATGGCCAGGGGGGTTCTTC.

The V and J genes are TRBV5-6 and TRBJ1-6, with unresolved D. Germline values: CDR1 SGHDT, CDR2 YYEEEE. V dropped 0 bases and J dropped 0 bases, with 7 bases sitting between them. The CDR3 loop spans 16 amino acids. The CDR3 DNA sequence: TGTGCCAGCAGCTTGGAACAGAGCTCCTATAATTCACCCCTCCACTTT. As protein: CASSLEQSSYNSPLHF.

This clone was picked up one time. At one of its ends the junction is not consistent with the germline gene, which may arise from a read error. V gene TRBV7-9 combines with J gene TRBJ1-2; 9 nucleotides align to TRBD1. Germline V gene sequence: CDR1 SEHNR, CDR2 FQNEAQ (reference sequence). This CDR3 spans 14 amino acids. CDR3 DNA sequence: TGTTCCAGCAGCACCGGACAGGGGTACTATGGCTACACCTTC. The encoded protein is CSSSTGQGYYGYTF. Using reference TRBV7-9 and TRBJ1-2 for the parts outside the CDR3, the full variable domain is DTGVSQNPRHKITKRGQNVTFRCDPISEHNRLYWYRQTLGQGPEFLTYFQNEAQLEKSRLLSDRFSAERPKGSFSTLEIQRTEQGDSAMYLCSSSTGQGYYGYTFGSGTRLTVV.

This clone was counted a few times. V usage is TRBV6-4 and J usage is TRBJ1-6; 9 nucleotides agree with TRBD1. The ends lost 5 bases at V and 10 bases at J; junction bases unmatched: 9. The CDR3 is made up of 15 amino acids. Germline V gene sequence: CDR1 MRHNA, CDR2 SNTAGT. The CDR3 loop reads CASSPGQGPDSPLHF. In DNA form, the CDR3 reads TGTGCCAGCAGTCCGGGACAGGGCCCTGACTCACCCCTCCACTTT.

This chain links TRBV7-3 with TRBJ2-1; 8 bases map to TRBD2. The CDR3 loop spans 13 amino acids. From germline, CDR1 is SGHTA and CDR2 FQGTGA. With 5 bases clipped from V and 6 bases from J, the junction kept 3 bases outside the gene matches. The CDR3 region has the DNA TGTGCCAGCAGCCACGGGGGGGGCAATGAGCAGTTCTTC. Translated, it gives CASSHGGGNEQFF.

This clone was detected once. The CDR3 region has the DNA TGTGCCAGCAGCACCGATGGACAGGGATCCTCCTACGAGCAGTACTTC. Protein sequence: CASSTDGQGSSYEQYF. V is TRBV7-8 and J is TRBJ2-7; 8 bases are a match to TRBD1. The CDR3 is made up of 16 amino acids. V trimming: 5 bases; J trimming: 0 bases; junction bases outside the gene matches: 9. CDR1 and CDR2 (germline): SGHVS, FQNEAQ.

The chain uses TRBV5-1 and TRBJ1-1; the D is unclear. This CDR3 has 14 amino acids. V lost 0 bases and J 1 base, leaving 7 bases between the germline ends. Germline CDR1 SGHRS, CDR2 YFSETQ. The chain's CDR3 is CASSLVAGNTEAFF. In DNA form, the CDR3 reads TGCGCCAGCAGCTTGGTTGCAGGGAACACTGAAGCTTTCTTT.

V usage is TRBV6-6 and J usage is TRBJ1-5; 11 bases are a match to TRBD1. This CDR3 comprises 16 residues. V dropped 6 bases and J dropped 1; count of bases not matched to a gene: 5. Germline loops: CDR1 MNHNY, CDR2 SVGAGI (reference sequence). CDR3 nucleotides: TGTGCCAGCAGAGCCGGACAGGGGGCAAGCAATCAGCCCCAGCATTTT. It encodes CASRAGQGASNQPQHF.

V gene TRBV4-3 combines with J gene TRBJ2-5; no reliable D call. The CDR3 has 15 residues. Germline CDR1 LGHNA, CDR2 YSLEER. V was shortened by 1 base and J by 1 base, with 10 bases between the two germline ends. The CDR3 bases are TGCGCCAGCAGCCAAGGCTTACTCTCCCAAGAGACCCAGTACTTC. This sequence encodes CASSQGLLSQETQYF.

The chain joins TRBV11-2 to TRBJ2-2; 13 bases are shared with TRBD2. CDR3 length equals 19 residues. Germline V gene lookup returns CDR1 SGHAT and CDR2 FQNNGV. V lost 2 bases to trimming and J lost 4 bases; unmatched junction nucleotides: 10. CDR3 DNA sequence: TGTGCCAGCAGCTTATACTTACGGACTAGCGGGAGAGGCACCGGGGAGCTGTTTTTT. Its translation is CASSLYLRTSGRGTGELFF.

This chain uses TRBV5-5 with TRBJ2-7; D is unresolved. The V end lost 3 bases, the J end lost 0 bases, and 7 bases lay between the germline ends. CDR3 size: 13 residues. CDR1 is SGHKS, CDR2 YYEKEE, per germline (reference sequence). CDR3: CASSSGFSYEQYF. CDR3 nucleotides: TGTGCCAGCAGCTCAGGATTCTCCTACGAGCAGTACTTC.

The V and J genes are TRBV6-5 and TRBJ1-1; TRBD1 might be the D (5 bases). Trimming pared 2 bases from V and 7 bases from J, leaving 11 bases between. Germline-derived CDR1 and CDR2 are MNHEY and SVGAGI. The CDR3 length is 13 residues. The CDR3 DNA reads TGTGCCAGCAGTTACGGGGGAGCGGGTGAAGCTTTCTTT. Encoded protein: CASSYGGAGEAFF.

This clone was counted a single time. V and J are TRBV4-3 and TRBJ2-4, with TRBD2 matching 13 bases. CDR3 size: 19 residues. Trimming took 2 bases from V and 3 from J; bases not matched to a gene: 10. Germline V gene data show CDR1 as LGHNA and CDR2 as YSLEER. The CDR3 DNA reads TGCGCCAGCAGCCAACCCCTAGGCGGACTAGCGGGAGTCAAAAACATTCAGTACTTC. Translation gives CASSQPLGGLAGVKNIQYF.

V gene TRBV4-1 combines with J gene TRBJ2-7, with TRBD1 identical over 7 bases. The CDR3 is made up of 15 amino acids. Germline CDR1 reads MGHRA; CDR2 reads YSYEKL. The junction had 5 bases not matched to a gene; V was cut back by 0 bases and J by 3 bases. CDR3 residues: CASSQERGQNYEQYF. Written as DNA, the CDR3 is TGCGCCAGCAGCCAAGAACGGGGACAGAACTACGAGCAGTACTTC.

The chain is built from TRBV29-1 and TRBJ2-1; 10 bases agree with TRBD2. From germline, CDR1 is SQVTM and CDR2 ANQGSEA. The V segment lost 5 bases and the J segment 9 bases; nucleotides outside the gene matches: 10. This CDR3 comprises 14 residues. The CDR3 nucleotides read TGCAGCGTTTCACTAGAGCGGGGGGGAGGTGAGCAGTTCTTC. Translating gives CSVSLERGGGEQFF.

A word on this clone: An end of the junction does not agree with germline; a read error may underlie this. The CDR3 loop reads CDSSLIPTGFGNTIYF. Written as DNA, the CDR3 is TGTGACAGCAGCTTAATTCCGACAGGGTTTGGAAACACCATATATTTT. The chain recombines TRBV7-2 with TRBJ1-3; 7 nucleotides match TRBD1. This CDR3 contains 16 residues. Germline V CDR1 and CDR2: SGHTA, FQGNSA.